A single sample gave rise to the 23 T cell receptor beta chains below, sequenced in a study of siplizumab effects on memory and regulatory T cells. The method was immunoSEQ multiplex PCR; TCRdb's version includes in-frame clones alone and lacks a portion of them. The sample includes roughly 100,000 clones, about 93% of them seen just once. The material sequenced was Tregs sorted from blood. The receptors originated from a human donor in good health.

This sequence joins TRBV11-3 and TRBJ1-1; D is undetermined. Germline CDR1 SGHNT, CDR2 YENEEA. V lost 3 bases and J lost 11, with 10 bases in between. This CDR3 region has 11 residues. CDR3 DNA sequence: TGTGCCAGCAGCTTTTCCGAAGGCGCTTTCTTT. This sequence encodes CASSFSEGAFF.

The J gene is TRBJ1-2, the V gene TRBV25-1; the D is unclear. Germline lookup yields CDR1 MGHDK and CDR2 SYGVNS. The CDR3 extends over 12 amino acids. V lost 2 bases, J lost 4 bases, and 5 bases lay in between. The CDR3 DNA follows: TGTGCCAGCAGTGAACCCACCTATGGCTACACCTTC. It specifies CASSEPTYGYTF.

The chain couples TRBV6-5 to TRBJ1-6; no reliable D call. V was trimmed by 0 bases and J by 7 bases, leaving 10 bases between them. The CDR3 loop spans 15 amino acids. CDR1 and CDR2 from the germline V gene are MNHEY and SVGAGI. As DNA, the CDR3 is TGTGCCAGCAGTTACTCGATGGCCCCAAATTCACCCCTCCACTTT. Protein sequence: CASSYSMAPNSPLHF.

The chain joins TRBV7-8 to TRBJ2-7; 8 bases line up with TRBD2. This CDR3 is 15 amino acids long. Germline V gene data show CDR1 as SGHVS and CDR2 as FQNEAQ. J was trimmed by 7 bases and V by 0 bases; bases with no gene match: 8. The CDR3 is CASSLASGMRKEQYF. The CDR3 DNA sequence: TGTGCCAGCAGCTTAGCTAGCGGGATGAGGAAAGAGCAGTACTTC.

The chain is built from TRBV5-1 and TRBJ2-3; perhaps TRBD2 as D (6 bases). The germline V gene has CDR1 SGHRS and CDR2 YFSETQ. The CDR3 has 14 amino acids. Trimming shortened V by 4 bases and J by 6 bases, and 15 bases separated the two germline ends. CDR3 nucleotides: TGCGCCAGCAGCGAAGGCCTAGCGACGGATACGCAGTATTTT. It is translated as CASSEGLATDTQYF.

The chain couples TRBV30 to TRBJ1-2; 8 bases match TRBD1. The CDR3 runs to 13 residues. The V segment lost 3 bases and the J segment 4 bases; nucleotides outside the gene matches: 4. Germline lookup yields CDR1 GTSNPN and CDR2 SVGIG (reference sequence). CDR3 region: CAWRTGQGYGYTF. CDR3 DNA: TGTGCCTGGAGAACTGGACAGGGCTATGGCTACACCTTC.

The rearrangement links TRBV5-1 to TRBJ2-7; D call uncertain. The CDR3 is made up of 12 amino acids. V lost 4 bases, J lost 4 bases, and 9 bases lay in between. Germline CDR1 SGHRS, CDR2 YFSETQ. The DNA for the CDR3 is TGCGCCAGCAGCGGGTATTTGTACGAGCAGTACTTC. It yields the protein CASSGYLYEQYF. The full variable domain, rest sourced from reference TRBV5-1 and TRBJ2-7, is KAGVTQTPRYLIKTRGQQVTLSCSPISGHRSVSWYQQTPGQGLQFLFEYFSETQRNKGNFPGRFSGRQFSNSRSEMNVSTLELGDSALYLCASSGYLYEQYFGPGTRLTVT.

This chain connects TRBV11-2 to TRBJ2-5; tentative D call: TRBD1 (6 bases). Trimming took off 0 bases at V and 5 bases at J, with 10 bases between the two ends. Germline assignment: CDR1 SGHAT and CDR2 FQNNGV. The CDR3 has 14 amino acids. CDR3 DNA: TGTGCCAGCAGCTTAGATCCCCAGGGGGAGACCCAGTACTTC. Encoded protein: CASSLDPQGETQYF. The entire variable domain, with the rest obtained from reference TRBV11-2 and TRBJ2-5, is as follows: EAGVAQSPRYKIIEKRQSVAFWCNPISGHATLYWYQQILGQGPKLLIQFQNNGVVDDSQLPKDRFSAERLKGVDSTLKIQPAKLEDSAVYLCASSLDPQGETQYFGPGTRLLVL.

The CDR3: CASSLDWGYEQYF. The CDR3 DNA reads TGCGCCAGCAGCTTGGATTGGGGCTACGAGCAGTACTTC. This rearrangement joins TRBV5-1 to TRBJ2-7; the D is unclear. The CDR3 runs 13 residues. The V gene lost 0 bases and the J gene lost 3 bases, with 7 bases spanning the gap. In germline, CDR1 is SGHRS, CDR2 YFSETQ.

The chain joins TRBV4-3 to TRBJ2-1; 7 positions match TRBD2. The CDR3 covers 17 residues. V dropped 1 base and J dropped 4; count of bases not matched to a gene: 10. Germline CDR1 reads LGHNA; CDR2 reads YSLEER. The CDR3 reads CASSQGQALAEYNEQFF. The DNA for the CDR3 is TGCGCCAGCAGCCAAGGGCAGGCCCTAGCGGAGTACAATGAGCAGTTCTTC.

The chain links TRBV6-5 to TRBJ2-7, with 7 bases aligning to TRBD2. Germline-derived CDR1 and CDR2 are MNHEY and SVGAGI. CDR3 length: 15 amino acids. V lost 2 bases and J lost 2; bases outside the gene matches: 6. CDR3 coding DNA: TGTGCCAGCAGTTACGGAACTAGCGAGACCTACGAGCAGTACTTC. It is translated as CASSYGTSETYEQYF.

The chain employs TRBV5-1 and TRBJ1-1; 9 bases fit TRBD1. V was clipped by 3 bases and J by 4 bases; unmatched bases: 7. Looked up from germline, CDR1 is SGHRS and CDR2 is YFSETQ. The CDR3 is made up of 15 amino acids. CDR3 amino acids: CASSWGQGRSTEAFF. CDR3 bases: TGCGCCAGCAGCTGGGGACAGGGCAGGAGCACTGAAGCTTTCTTT.

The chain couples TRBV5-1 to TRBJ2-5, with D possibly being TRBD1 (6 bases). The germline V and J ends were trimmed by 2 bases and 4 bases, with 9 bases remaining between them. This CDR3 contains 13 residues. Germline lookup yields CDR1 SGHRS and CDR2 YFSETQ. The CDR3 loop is CASSFGRGETQYF. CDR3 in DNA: TGCGCCAGCAGCTTCGGCAGGGGAGAGACCCAGTACTTC.

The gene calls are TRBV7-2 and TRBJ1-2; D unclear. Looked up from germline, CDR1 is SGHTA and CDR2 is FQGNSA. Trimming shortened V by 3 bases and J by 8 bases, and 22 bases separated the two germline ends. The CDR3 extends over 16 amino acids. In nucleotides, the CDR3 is TGTGCCAGCAGCTTGGGTGGTATGAGCGGACGGTTAGGCTACACCTTC. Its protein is CASSLGGMSGRLGYTF.

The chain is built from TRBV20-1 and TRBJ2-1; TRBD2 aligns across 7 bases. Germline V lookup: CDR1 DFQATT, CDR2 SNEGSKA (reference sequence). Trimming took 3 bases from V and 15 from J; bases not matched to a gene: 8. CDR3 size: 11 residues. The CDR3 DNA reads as TGCAGTGCTAGTCTTGGGGGGGATCTGTTCTTC. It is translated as CSASLGGDLFF.

This CDR3 is CASSPRGGSHNEQFF. The CDR3, as DNA: TGTGCCAGCAGCCCCCGGGGGGGTTCCCACAATGAGCAGTTCTTC. The chain recombines TRBV9 with TRBJ2-1; 8 nucleotides match TRBD2. The CDR3 contains 15 residues. Per the germline V gene, CDR1 is SGDLS and CDR2 is YYNGEE. With 4 bases clipped from V and 5 bases from J, the junction kept 8 bases outside the gene matches. Filled out from reference TRBV9 and TRBJ2-1, the complete variable domain reads DSGVTQTPKHLITATGQRVTLRCSPRSGDLSVYWYQQSLDQGLQFLIQYYNGEERAKGNILERFSAQQFPDLHSELNLSSLELGDSALYFCASSPRGGSHNEQFFGPGTRLTVL.

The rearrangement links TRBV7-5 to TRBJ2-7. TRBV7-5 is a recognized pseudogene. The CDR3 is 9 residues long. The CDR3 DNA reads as TGTGCCAGAAGCTTAACCCGGTACTTC. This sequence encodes CARSLTRYF.

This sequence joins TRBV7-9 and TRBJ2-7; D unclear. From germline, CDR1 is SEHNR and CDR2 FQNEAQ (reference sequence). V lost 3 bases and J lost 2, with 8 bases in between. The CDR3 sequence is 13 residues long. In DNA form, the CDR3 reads TGTGCCAGCAGCTTTAGGCTGACCTACGAGCAGTACTTC. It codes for CASSFRLTYEQYF.

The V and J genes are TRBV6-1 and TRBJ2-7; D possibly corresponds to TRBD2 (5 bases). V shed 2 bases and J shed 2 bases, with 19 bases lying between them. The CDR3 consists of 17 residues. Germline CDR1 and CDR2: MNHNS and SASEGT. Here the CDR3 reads CASSEFGGVNPPYEQYF. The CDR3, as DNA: TGTGCCAGCAGTGAATTTGGAGGTGTAAATCCCCCCTACGAGCAGTACTTC.

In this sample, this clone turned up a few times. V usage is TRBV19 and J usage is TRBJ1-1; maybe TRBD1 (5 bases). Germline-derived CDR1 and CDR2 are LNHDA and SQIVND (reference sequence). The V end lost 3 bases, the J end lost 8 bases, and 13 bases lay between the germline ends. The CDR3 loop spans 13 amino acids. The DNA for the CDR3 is TGTGCCAGTAGTATCTCTCCCAGGGACGAAGCTTTCTTT. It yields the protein CASSISPRDEAFF. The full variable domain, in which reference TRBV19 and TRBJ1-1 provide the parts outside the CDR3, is DGGITQSPKYLFRKEGQNVTLSCEQNLNHDAMYWYRQDPGQGLRLIYYSQIVNDFQKGDIAEGYSVSREKKESFPLTVTSAQKNPTAFYLCASSISPRDEAFFGQGTRLTVV.

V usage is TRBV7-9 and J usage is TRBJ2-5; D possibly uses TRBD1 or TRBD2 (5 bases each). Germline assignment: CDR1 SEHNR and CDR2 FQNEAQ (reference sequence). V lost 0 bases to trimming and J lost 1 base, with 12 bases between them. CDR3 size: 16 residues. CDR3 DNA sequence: TGTGCCAGCAGCTTAGCGGGGGTTCTGTTCCAAGAGACCCAGTACTTC. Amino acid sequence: CASSLAGVLFQETQYF.

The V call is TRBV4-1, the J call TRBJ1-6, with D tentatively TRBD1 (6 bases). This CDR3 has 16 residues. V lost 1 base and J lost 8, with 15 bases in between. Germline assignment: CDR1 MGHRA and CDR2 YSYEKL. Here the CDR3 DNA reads TGCGCCAGCAGCCAAGCGTGGGCAGGGGAATATTCACCCCTCCACTTT. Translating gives CASSQAWAGEYSPLHF.

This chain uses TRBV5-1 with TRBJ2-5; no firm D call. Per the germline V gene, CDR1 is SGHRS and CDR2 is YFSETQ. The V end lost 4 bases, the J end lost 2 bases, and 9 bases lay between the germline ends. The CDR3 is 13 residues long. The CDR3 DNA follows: TGCGCCAGCAGCAGACTGGAACAAGAGACCCAGTACTTC. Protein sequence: CASSRLEQETQYF.